These 18 T cell receptor beta chains originate from one sample sequenced in a study of breast tumors, draining lymph nodes, adjacent tissues. Each CDR3 protein gets one entry after TCRdb re-called the multiplex PCR reads with MiXCR. Of approximately 90,000 distinct CDR3 sequences in the sample, around 28% are singletons; the top ten hold over 6.5%. The lymph nodes were axillary draining lymph nodes from breast cancer patients. The sequenced material came from axillary lymph node tissue. Source of these receptors: a female donor with breast cancer. Some clones in this sample may be carry-over from other donors' samples.

In this sample, this clonotype turned up many times. V and J are TRBV20-1 and TRBJ2-1; the match to TRBD2 covers 8 bases. Germline trimming cut 6 bases from V and 7 bases from J; bases unmatched to any gene: 14. Per the germline V gene, CDR1 is DFQATT and CDR2 is SNEGSKA (reference sequence). The CDR3 spans 15 residues. In DNA, the CDR3 is TGCAGTGCAACCCCTCCGGGACTAGATTATAATGAGCAGTTCTTC. This codes for CSATPPGLDYNEQFF.

This clonotype has a count of ten or more. The chain has TRBV12-3 or TRBV12-4 and TRBJ2-1, with TRBD2 as a possible D gene (6 bases). This CDR3 has 17 amino acids. The V end lost 7 bases, the J end lost 9 bases, and 28 bases lay between the germline ends. CDR3 coding DNA: TGTGCCAGCACCTACCGCGAGACTAGAGATCTGGGGGGTGAGCAGTTCTTC. It is translated as CASTYRETRDLGGEQFF.

This clonotype was detected many times. The chain links TRBV2 to TRBJ1-4, with 10 nucleotides matching TRBD1. V lost 6 bases to trimming and J lost 7 bases; unmatched junction nucleotides: 5. Germline values: CDR1 SNHLY, CDR2 FYNNEI. This CDR3 has 14 residues. The chain's CDR3 is CASSGTGVGEKLFF. The CDR3 DNA reads as TGTGCCAGCAGCGGGACAGGGGTTGGTGAAAAACTGTTTTTT.

As for this clonotype: At one of its ends the junction is not consistent with the germline gene, which may arise from a read error. The rearrangement links TRBV7-2 to TRBJ1-3, with 8 positions matching TRBD1. CDR3 length: 16 residues. Germline V gene data show CDR1 as SGHTA and CDR2 as FQGNSA. The CDR3 nucleotides are TGTGCCAGCACCTGGACAGGGACCTACTCTGGAAACACCCTATATTTT. Translated: CASTWTGTYSGNTLYF.

Regarding this clonotype: No conserved phenylalanine or tryptophan ends this CDR3, so it is likely a read error. The chain uses TRBV14 and TRBJ2-2; D tentatively fits TRBD1 or TRBD2 (5 bases each). The CDR3 totals 15 residues. CDR1 and CDR2 (germline): SGHDN, FVKESK. V dropped 0 bases and J dropped 3 bases, with 8 bases sitting between them. CDR3 region: CASSQDWGYTGELFL. CDR3 nucleotides: TGTGCCAGCAGCCAAGATTGGGGGTACACCGGGGAGCTGTTTTTG.

In the case of this clonotype: The junction does not match germline at one end; this may be a read error. This chain uses TRBV20-1 with TRBJ2-3, with D possibly TRBD2 on 5 matching bases. The germline V gene has CDR1 DFQATT and CDR2 SNEGSKA (reference sequence). The CDR3 contains 14 residues. The CDR3 DNA follows: TGCAGTGCTCCAGGCCCAACGGAGGTAGATGCGCAGTATTTT. As protein: CSAPGPTEVDAQYF.

This clonotype was seen many times. The V gene is TRBV2, the J gene TRBJ2-7, with D possibly TRBD2 on 5 matching bases. V lost 10 bases, J lost 2 bases, and 9 bases lay in between. Germline lookup yields CDR1 SNHLY and CDR2 FYNNEI. The CDR3 consists of 11 residues. CDR3 bases: TGTGCCACCTCGGGGACCTACGAGCAGTACTTC. This gives the protein CATSGTYEQYF.

This clonotype came up many times. The chain carries TRBV7-6 and TRBJ1-1, with unresolved D. Between the trimmed V and J ends, which lost 7 bases and 3 bases, there was a span of 12 bases. Per germline, CDR1 SGHVS and CDR2 FNYEAQ. The length of the CDR3 is 13 residues. In DNA, the CDR3 is TGTGCCAGCACCCTCTCCCTGGACACTGAAGCTTTCTTT. This codes for CASTLSLDTEAFF.

This clonotype was counted many times. The chain combines TRBV4-3 with TRBJ1-3, with TRBD1 identical over 7 bases. Trimming at V came to 3 bases and at J to 4 bases, leaving 6 bases not matched to a gene. The CDR3 sequence is 15 residues long. CDR1 is LGHNA, CDR2 YSLEER, per germline. CDR3 sequence reads: CASSQRQGTGNTIYF. The CDR3, as DNA: TGCGCCAGCAGCCAGCGACAGGGAACGGGAAACACCATATATTTT.

This clonotype was recorded at least ten times. CDR3 sequence reads: CASSPRLAGVLEQFF. CDR3 sequence (DNA): TGTGCCAGCAGCCCCCGGCTAGCGGGAGTTCTTGAGCAGTTCTTC. V is TRBV7-2 and J is TRBJ2-1, with 10 bases matching TRBD2. Losses at the gene ends were 5 bases for V and 9 bases for J; bases not matched to a gene: 10. Germline V lookup: CDR1 SGHTA, CDR2 FQGNSA. The CDR3 has 15 residues.

V is TRBV28 and J is TRBJ2-3; the match to TRBD2 covers 7 bases. This CDR3 contains 17 residues. Germline values: CDR1 MDHEN, CDR2 SYDVKM. V gave up 5 bases and J gave up 2 bases; unmatched junction bases: 13. The DNA of the CDR3 is TGTGCCAGCAGTCCCTCTAAAACTAGCGTAGACACAGATACGCAGTATTTT. It yields the protein CASSPSKTSVDTDTQYF.

Notes on this clonotype: The junction departs from the called germline gene at one end, perhaps through a read error. This chain uses TRBV19 with TRBJ1-2, with D possibly being TRBD1 (5 bases). The CDR3 covers 15 residues. CDR1 is LNHDA, CDR2 SQIVND, per germline (reference sequence). DNA for the CDR3: TGTGCCAGTACCCTTCAGCACGGACAACTCTATGGCAACGCCTTC. Amino acids: CASTLQHGQLYGNAF.

This clonotype was counted ten times or more. The chain recombines TRBV6-6 with TRBJ2-7, with a tentative D call TRBD2 (6 bases). The CDR3 is 15 amino acids. V lost 5 bases, J lost 3 bases, and 17 bases lay in between. The germline gives CDR1 MNHNY, CDR2 SVGAGI (reference sequence). In nucleotides, the CDR3 is TGTGCCAGCAGTCAGGCGGGACCTACTCACTACGAGCAGTACTTC. Translating gives CASSQAGPTHYEQYF.

V usage is TRBV5-5 and J usage is TRBJ2-6; D not certain. CDR3 length equals 15 residues. Trimming took off 0 bases at V and 4 bases at J, with 8 bases between the two ends. Germline CDR1 is SGHKS and CDR2 is YYEKEE (reference sequence). The CDR3 region has the DNA TGTGCCAGCAGCTTGGAGAACGCCGGGGCCAACGTCCTGACTTTC. Amino acid sequence: CASSLENAGANVLTF.

This clonotype was seen many times. This sequence joins TRBV7-2 and TRBJ2-3; TRBD2 aligns across 8 bases. CDR1 and CDR2 from the germline V gene are SGHTA and FQGNSA. Trimming removed 2 bases from V and 5 bases from J; junction bases left unmatched: 3. The CDR3 has 14 residues. The CDR3 DNA sequence: TGTGCCAGCAGCTTATTGCTAGCGGGAGATACGCAGTATTTT. Residues: CASSLLLAGDTQYF. Full variable domain (outside the CDR3, taken from reference TRBV7-2 and TRBJ2-3): GAGVSQSPSNKVTEKGKDVELRCDPISGHTALYWYRQSLGQGLEFLIYFQGNSAPDKSGLPSDRFSAERTGGSVSTLTIQRTQQEDSAVYLCASSLLLAGDTQYFGPGTRLTVL.

This clonotype was recorded at least ten times. The V call is TRBV3-2, the J call TRBJ2-7; the table gives TRBD1 as D, unverified against the DNA. TRBV3-2 constitutes a pseudogene. The CDR3 has 12 amino acids. The CDR3 nucleotides read TGTGCCAGCAGCCAGAGGGGGTACGAGCAGTACTTC. Translation gives CASSQRGYEQYF.

About this clonotype itself: A much larger clone differs from this one at a single base, so this may be a read error. This chain connects TRBV6-6 to TRBJ2-2; D may be TRBD2 (6 bases). Looked up from germline, CDR1 is MNHNY and CDR2 is SVGAGI (reference sequence). This CDR3 has 16 amino acids. The CDR3: CASNYSTPGGTGELFF. In nucleotides, the CDR3 is TGTGCCAGCAATTACTCGACTCCCGGGGGCACCGGGGAGCTGTTTTTT.

This clonotype qualifies as medium-sized. The rearrangement joins TRBV29-1 to TRBJ2-7; no clear D gene. The V gene lost 4 bases and the J gene lost 0 bases, with 7 bases spanning the gap. In germline, CDR1 is SQVTM, CDR2 ANQGSEA. CDR3 length: 12 residues. The CDR3, as DNA: TGCAGCGTTGGTGAGAGCTCCTACGAGCAGTACTTC. Amino acids: CSVGESSYEQYF.